This TCR beta chain was sequenced during a study of blood T cell repertoires in COVID-19. This clone was recorded a few times. V was pared by 3 bases and J by 6 bases, with 18 bases between. Germline V lookup: CDR1 DFQATT, CDR2 SNEGSKA (reference sequence). This CDR3 region has 14 residues. The assay was immunoSEQ multiplex PCR, and TCRdb's table has in-frame clones only and misses some. The sample lists under 200,000 clones, approximately 84% seen once, with about 5% in the top ten. The chain carries TRBV20-1 and TRBJ2-7, with D tentatively TRBD2 (6 bases). Sequenced: PBMCs or T cells enriched from blood (not recorded which). This clonotype originated in a woman aged 40 to 50 with acute COVID-19. The CDR3 DNA is TGCAGTGCTAGTCGGGGCGGGATCATGACCGAGCAGTACTTC. This codes for CSASRGGIMTEQYF.